This T cell receptor beta chain was captured in a study of identical twins. This clonotype was observed a handful of times. Antigen unknown. A universal primer site was incorporated via template switching, and the cDNA contained unique molecular identifiers. TCRdb redid the calling of the 5' RACE reads with MiXCR, one entry per CDR3 protein. The sample has roughly 630,000 distinct CDR3 sequences, under 8.5% seen once. This CDR3 has 13 amino acids. The germline V gene encodes CDR1 SGHRS and CDR2 YFSETQ. Between the trimmed V and J ends, which lost 3 bases and 6 bases, there was a span of 10 bases. Study conclusions and caveats: Possibly, invariant MAIT and iNKT cells partly confounded zero-insertion analyses. Cord blood's abundant beta clonotypes had fewer insertions, unlike memory repertoires.

The same sample was also used in a study of yellow fever vaccine responses in identical twins. According to that study: Twins reportedly had a vaccine T cell response that seemed partly convergent, partly personalized.

The TCR originated in a woman under 30 in good health. J is TRBJ1-5 and V is TRBV5-1; D gene unclear. Material: PBMCs. Here the CDR3 reads CASSSRTGQPQHF. The DNA for the CDR3 is TGCGCCAGCAGCTCGCGGACCGGTCAGCCCCAGCATTTT.